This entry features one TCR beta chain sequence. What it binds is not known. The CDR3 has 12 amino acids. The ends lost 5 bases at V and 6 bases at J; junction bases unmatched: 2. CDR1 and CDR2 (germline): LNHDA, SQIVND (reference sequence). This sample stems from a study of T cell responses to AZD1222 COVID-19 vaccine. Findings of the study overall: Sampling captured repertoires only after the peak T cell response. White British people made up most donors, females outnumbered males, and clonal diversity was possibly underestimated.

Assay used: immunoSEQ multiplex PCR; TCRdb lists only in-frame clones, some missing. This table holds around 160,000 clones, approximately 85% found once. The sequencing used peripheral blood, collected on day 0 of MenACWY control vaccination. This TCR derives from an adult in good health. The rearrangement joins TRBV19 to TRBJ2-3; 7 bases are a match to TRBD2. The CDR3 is CASSRGVDTQYF. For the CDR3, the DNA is TGTGCCAGTAGTCGGGGGGTGGATACGCAGTATTTT.